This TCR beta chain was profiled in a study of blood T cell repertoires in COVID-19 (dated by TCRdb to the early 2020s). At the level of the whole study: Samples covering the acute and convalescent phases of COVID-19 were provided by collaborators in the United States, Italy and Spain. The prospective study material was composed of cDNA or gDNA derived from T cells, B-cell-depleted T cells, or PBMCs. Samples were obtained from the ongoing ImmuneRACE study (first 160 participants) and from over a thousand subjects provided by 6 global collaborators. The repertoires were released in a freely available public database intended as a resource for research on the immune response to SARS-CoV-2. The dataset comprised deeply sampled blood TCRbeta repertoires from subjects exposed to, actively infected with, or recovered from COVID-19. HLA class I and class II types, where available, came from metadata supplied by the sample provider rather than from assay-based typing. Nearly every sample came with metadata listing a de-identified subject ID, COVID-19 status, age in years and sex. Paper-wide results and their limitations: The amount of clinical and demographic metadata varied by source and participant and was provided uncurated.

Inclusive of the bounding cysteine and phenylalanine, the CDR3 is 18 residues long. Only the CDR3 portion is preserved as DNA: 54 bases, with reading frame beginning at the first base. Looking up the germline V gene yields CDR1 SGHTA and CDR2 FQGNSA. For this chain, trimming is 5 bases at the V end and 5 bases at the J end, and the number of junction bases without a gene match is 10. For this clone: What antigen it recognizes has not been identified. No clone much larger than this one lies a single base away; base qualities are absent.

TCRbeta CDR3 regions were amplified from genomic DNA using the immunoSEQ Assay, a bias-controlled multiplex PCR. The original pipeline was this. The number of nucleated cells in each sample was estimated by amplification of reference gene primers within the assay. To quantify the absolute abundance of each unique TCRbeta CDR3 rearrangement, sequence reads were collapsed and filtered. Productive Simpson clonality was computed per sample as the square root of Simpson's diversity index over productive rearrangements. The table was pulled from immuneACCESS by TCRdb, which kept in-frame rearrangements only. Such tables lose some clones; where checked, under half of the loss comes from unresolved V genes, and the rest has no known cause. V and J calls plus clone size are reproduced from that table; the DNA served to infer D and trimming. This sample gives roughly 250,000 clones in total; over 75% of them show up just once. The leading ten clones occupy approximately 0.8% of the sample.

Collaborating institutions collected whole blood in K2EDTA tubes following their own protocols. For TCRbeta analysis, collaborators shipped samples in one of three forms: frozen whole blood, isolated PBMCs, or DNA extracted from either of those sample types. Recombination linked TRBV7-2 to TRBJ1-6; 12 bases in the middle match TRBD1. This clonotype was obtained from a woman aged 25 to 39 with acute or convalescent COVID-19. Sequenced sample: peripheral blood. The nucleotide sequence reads TGTGCCAGCAGCGTCCGGGACAGGGGGCTCAGGGATAATTCACCCCTCCACTTT. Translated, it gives CASSVRDRGLRDNSPLHF.